The clone carrying this T cell receptor beta chain was recorded once. CDR1 is MNHEY, CDR2 SMNVEV, per germline (reference sequence). The CDR3 covers 15 residues. V lost 6 bases to trimming and J lost 10 bases; unmatched junction nucleotides: 11. These data are taken from a study of blood T cell repertoires in COVID-19. The wider study: The United States, Italy and Spain provided the acute and convalescent COVID-19 samples. T cells, B-cell-depleted T cells, or PBMCs provided the cDNA or gDNA that served as material.

Per the study methods: The authors estimated nucleated cell counts from reference gene primer amplification. The repertoire was sequenced with immunoSEQ multiplex PCR; TCRdb's copy has only in-frame clones and lacks some. That table gives V, J and clone size, and the DNA gave D and trimming. This table has some 150,000 clones, around 90% appearing once. This sequence originates from a woman in her sixties or seventies who had recovered from COVID-19. V is TRBV27 and J is TRBJ2-1; 11 bases align to TRBD2. The source material was peripheral blood. In nucleotides, the CDR3 is TGTGCCAGCAGACTAGCGGGGGACCGGGGGAAGGAGCAGTTCTTC. As protein: CASRLAGDRGKEQFF.